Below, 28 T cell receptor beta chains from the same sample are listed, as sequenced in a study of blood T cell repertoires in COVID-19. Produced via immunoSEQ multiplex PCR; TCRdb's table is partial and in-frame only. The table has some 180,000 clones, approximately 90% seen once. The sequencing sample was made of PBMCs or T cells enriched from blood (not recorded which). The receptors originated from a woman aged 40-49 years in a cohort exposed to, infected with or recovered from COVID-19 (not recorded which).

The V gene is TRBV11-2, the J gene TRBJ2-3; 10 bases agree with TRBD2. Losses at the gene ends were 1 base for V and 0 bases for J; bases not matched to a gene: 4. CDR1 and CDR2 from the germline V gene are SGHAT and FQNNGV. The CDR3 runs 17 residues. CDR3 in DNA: TGTGCCAGCAGCTTAGTACTAGCGGGAACTAGCACAGATACGCAGTATTTT. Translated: CASSLVLAGTSTDTQYF.

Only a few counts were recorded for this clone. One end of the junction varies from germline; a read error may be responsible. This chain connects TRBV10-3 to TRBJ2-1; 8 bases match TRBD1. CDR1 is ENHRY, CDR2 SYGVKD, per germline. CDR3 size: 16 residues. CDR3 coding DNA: TGTGCCATAAGTGAGGAGGGCAGGGGGCGAGGCAATGAGCAGTTCTTC. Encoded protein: CAISEEGRGRGNEQFF.

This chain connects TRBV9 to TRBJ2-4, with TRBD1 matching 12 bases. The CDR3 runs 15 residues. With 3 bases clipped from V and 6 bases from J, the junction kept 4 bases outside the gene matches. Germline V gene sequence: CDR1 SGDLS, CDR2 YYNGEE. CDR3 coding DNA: TGTGCCAGCAGCGACGGGACAGGGGGCCGAAACATTCAGTACTTC. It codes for CASSDGTGGRNIQYF.

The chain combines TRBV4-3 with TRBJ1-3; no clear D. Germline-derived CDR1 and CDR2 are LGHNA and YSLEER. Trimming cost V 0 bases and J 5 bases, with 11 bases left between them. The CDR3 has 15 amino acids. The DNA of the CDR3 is TGCGCCAGCAGCCAAGATCTCCCGAGCCGAAACACCATATATTTT. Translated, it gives CASSQDLPSRNTIYF.

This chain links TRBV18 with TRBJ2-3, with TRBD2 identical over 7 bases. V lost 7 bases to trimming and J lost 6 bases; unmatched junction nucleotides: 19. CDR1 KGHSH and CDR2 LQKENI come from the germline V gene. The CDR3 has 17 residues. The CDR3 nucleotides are TGTGCCAGCTTATCGGTCCGGGGGGAAGGAAAAGGCGATACGCAGTATTTT. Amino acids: CASLSVRGEGKGDTQYF.

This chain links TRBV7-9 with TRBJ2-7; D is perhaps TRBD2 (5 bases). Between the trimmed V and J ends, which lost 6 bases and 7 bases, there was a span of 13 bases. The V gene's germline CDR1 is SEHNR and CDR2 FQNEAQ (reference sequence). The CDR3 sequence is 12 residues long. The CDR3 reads CASRLGPGEQYF. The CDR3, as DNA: TGTGCCAGCAGACTAGGACCGGGGGAGCAGTACTTC.

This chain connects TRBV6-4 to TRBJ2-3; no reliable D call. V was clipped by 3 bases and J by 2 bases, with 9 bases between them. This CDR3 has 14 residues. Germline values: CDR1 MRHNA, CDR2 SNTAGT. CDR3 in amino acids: CASSEGRITDTQYF. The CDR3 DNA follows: TGTGCCAGCAGTGAGGGCCGGATCACAGATACGCAGTATTTT.

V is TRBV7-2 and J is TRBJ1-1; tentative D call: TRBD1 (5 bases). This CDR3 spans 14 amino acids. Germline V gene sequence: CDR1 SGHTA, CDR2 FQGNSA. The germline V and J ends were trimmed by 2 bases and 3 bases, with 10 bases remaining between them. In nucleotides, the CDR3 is TGTGCCAGCAGCTTAAGGTCCAGGGACACTGAAGCTTTCTTT. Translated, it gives CASSLRSRDTEAFF.

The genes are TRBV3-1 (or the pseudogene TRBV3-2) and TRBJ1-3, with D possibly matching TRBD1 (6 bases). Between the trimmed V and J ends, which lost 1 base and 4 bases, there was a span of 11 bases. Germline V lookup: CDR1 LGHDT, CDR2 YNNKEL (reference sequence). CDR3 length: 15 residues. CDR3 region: CASSQVGAIGNTIYF. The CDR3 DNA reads TGTGCCAGCAGCCAAGTGGGGGCGATCGGAAACACCATATATTTT.

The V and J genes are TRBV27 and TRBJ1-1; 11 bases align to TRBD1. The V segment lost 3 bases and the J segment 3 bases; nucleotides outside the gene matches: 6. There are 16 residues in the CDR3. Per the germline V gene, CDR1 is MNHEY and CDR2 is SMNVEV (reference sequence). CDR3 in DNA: TGTGCCAGCAGTTTCAGACCGGGACAGGGGGACACTGAAGCTTTCTTT. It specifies CASSFRPGQGDTEAFF.

The CDR3 sequence: CASTPTSGRADEQFF. The CDR3, as DNA: TGTGCCAGCACCCCGACTAGCGGGAGGGCCGATGAGCAGTTCTTC. V gene TRBV4-2 combines with J gene TRBJ2-1, with 14 positions matching TRBD2. V was clipped by 7 bases and J by 8 bases; unmatched bases: 7. Germline V gene sequence: CDR1 LGHNA, CDR2 YNFKEQ. This CDR3 spans 15 amino acids.

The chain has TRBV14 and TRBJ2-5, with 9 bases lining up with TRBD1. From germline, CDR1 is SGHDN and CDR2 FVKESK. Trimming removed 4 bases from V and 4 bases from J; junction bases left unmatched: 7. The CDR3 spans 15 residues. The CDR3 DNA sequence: TGTGCCAGCAGCCCATTAGACAGGGGGATAGAGACCCAGTACTTC. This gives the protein CASSPLDRGIETQYF.

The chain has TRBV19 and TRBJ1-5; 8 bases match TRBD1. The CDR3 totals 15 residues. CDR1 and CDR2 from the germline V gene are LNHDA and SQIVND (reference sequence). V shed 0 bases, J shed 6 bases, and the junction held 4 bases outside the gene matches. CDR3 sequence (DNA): TGTGCCAGTAGTATAGACCGGGACAGGAGTCAGCCCCAGCATTTT. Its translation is CASSIDRDRSQPQHF.

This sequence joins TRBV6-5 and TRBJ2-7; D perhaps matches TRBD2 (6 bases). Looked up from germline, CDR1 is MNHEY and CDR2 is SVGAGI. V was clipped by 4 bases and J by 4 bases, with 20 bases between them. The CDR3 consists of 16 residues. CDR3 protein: CASSSDGGSFLYEQYF. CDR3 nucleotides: TGTGCCAGCAGTTCGGACGGGGGATCTTTTTTGTACGAGCAGTACTTC.

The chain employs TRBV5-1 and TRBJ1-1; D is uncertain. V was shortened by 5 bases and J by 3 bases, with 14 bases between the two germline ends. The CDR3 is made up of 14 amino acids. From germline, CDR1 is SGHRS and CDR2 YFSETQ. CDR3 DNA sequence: TGCGCCAGCAGATTTTTACCCGGGGACACTGAAGCTTTCTTT. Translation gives CASRFLPGDTEAFF.

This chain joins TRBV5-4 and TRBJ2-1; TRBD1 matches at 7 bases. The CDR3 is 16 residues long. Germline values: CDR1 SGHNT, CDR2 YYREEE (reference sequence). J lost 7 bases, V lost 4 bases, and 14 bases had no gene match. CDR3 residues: CASSAIPGQLDNEQFF. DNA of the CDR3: TGTGCCAGCAGCGCTATACCGGGACAGTTGGATAATGAGCAGTTCTTC.

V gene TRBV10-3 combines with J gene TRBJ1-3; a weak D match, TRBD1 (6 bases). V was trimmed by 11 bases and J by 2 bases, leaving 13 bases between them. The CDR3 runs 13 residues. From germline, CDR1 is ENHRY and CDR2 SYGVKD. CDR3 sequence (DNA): TGTGCCGCCAGACAGGATCCTGGAAACACCATATATTTT. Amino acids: CAARQDPGNTIYF.

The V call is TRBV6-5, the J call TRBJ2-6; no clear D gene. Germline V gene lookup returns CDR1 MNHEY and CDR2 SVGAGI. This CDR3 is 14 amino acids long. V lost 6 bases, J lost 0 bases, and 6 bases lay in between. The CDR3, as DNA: TGTGCCAGCAGGTCGAGCTCTGGGGCCAACGTCCTGACTTTC. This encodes CASRSSSGANVLTF.

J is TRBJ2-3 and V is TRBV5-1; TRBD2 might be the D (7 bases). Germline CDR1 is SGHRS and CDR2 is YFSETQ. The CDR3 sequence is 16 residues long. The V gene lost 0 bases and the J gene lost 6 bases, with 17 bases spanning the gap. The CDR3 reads CASSLVSGGPGDTQYF. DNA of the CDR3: TGCGCCAGCAGCTTGGTGTCCGGGGGGCCCGGGGATACGCAGTATTTT.

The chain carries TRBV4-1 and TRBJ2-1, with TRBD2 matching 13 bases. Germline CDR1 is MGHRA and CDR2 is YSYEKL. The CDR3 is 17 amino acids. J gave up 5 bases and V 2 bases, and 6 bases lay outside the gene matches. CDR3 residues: CASSQRDGTSGNNEQFF. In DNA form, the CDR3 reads TGCGCCAGCAGCCAACGAGATGGGACTAGCGGGAACAATGAGCAGTTCTTC.

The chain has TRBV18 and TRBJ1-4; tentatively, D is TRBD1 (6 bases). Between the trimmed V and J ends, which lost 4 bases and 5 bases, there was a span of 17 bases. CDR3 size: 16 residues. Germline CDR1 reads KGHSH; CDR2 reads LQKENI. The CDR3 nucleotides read TGTGCCAGCTCACAGAACACAGGGACCCTAAATGAAAAACTGTTTTTT. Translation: CASSQNTGTLNEKLFF.

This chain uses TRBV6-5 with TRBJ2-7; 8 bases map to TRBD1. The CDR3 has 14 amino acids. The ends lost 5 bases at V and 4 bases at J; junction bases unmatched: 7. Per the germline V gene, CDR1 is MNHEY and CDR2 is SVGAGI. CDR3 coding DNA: TGTGCCAGCAGTCTACAGGGGGAGCTATACGAGCAGTACTTC. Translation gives CASSLQGELYEQYF.

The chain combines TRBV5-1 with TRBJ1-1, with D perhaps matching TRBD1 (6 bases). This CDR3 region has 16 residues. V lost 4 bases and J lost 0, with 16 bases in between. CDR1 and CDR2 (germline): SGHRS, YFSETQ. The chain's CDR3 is CASSDPRGSMNTEAFF. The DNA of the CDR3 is TGCGCCAGCAGCGATCCGAGGGGGAGCATGAACACTGAAGCTTTCTTT.

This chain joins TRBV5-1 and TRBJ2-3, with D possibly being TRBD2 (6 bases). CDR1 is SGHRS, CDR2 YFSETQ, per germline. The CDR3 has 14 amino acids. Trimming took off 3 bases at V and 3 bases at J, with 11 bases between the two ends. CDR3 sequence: CASSSARETDTQYF. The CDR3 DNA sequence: TGCGCCAGCAGCTCTGCCCGGGAGACAGATACGCAGTATTTT.

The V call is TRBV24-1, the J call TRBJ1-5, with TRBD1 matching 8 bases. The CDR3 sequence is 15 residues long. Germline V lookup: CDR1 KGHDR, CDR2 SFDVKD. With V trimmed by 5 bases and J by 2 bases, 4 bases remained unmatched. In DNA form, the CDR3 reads TGTGCCACCAGTGGGACAGGGTATGGCAATCAGCCCCAGCATTTT. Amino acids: CATSGTGYGNQPQHF.

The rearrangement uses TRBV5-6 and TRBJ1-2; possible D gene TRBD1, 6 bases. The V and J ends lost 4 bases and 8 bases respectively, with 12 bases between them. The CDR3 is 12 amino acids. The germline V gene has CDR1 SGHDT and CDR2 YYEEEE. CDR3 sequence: CASSPGTRGYTF. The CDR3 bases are TGTGCCAGCAGCCCCGGGACACGAGGCTACACCTTC.

CDR3 nucleotides: TGTGCCAGCAGCATACCATCTAGCGGGAGAGGGGTCCCGTTCTTC. Protein product: CASSIPSSGRGVPFF. The chain links TRBV28 to TRBJ2-1; 10 bases agree with TRBD2. With 6 bases clipped from V and 15 bases from J, the junction kept 17 bases outside the gene matches. CDR3 size: 15 residues. The germline V gene has CDR1 MDHEN and CDR2 SYDVKM.

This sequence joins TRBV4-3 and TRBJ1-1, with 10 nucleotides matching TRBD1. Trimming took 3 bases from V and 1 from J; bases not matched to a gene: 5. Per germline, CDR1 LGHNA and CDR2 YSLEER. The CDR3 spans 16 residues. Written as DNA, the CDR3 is TGCGCCAGCAGCCAGGAGAGGGACAGGGGGAACACTGAAGCTTTCTTT. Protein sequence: CASSQERDRGNTEAFF.